The rows below give T cell receptor beta chains drawn from one sample of a study of T cells in Graves' hyperthyroidism and ophthalmopathy. One entry per CDR3 protein, called by TCRdb with MiXCR from the multiplex PCR reads. Of a few hundred thousand distinct CDR3 sequences listed, 35% to 55% are singletons. Material: peripheral blood or thyroid tissue (not recorded which). Receptors were obtained from an adult woman with Graves' disease, either hyperthyroidism or ophthalmopathy (not recorded which). Each CDR3 is given with its conserved first and last residue. A D gene is named only where the DNA matches it firmly. Only part of the rows carry a size: once, few, many, or a class if the clone is expanded.

J	V	size	D	DNA	CDR3
TRBJ1-4	TRBV19	many	NA	TGTGCCAGTAGTAAGGCTTCTAATGAAAAACTGTTTTTT	CASSKASNEKLFF
TRBJ1-5	TRBV5-1	many	NA	TGCGCCAGCAGCAAGGACTCCCTGGGGGCGCCCCAGCATTTT	CASSKDSLGAPQHF
TRBJ2-6	TRBV20-1	NA	NA	TGCAGTGCTAGAATTGGGTCAGGAAACAGGGCCTACGTCCTGACTTTC	CSARIGSGNRAYVLTF
TRBJ1-4	TRBV7-3	NA	NA	TGTGCCAGCAGCTTGGGGACTTCGAACACCGGGGGTAATGAAAAACTGTTTTTT	CASSLGTSNTGGNEKLFF
TRBJ1-4	TRBV7-8	NA	NA	TGTGCCACCAGTCTAATAAAGGGGTTGGGTGAAAAACTGTTTTTT	CATSLIKGLGEKLFF
TRBJ2-5	TRBV11-3	few	NA	TGTGCCAGCAGCTTAGCGCTGGGGAGCGAAGAGACCCAGTACTTC	CASSLALGSEETQYF
TRBJ2-7	TRBV6-6	NA	NA	TGTGCCAGCAGCTCGACAGGGATGGTTAGCGGGAAGGCCCACGAGCAGTACTTC	CASSSTGMVSGKAHEQYF
TRBJ2-7	TRBV7-3	NA	TRBD1	TGTGCCAGCAGCCCAGGGGCAGGGGACAGCTACGAGCAGTACTTC	CASSPGAGDSYEQYF
TRBJ1-1	TRBV14	NA	NA	TGTGCCAGCAGCCAAGGACAGGCGGCTTTCTTT	CASSQGQAAFF
TRBJ2-7	TRBV20-1	many	NA	TGCAGTGCTAGAGCTGGCGGAAGGTACTACGAGCAGTACTTC	CSARAGGRYYEQYF
TRBJ2-5	TRBV7-8	NA	NA	TGTGCCAGCAGCCAAGGCGGGGGCATAGAGACCCAGTACTTC	CASSQGGGIETQYF
TRBJ1-4	TRBV2	NA	NA	TGTGCCAGCAAAAAGCATGTTGAAAAACTGTTTTTT	CASKKHVEKLFF
TRBJ2-5	TRBV2	many	NA	TGTGCCAGCCATTATGGGGAGACCCAGTACTTC	CASHYGETQYF
TRBJ1-5	TRBV5-5	NA	NA	TGTGCCAGCAGCTTGGAAGGGGTAAGCAGTCAGCCCCAGCATTTT	CASSLEGVSSQPQHF
TRBJ2-7	TRBV20-1	many	TRBD2	TGCAGTGCTACCACTAGCGGGAGGGCCTTGTACGAGCAGTACTTC	CSATTSGRALYEQYF
TRBJ2-5	TRBV3-1	many	TRBD1	TGTGCCAGCAGCAAACGACAGGGTTCCGAGACCCAGTACTTC	CASSKRQGSETQYF
TRBJ1-5	TRBV19	NA	NA	TGTGCCAGTAGTATTGGACTTCAAGGGCCCCAGCATTTT	CASSIGLQGPQHF
TRBJ1-2	TRBV19	many	NA	TGTGCCAGTAGTTCGGAGAGTACGCCTACAGCTAACTATGGCTACACCTTC	CASSSESTPTANYGYTF
TRBJ1-1	TRBV4-1	many	NA	TGCGCCAGCAGCCAAGAAATGAACACTGAAGCTTTCTTT	CASSQEMNTEAFF
TRBJ1-4	TRBV7-8	NA	NA	TGTGCCAGCAGCTATAGCGGGATGAATGAAAAACTGTTTTTT	CASSYSGMNEKLFF
TRBJ2-5	TRBV20-1	NA	NA	TGCAGTGCTTCTCCCTGGAGGGGGCGCACCCAAGAGACCCAGTACTTC	CSASPWRGRTQETQYF
TRBJ2-7	TRBV20-1	NA	TRBD2	TGCAGTGCTAGAGACCCGGGACTAGCGGGATACCACTACGAGCAGTACTTC	CSARDPGLAGYHYEQYF
TRBJ1-1	TRBV29-1	NA	NA	TGCAGCTTAGGACGGGGCATGAACACTGAAGCTTTCTTT	CSLGRGMNTEAFF
TRBJ1-1	TRBV6-6	many	NA	TGTGCCAGCACCCACCGGGACCCCCCAGCTGAAGCTTTCTTT	CASTHRDPPAEAFF
TRBJ1-5	TRBV20-1	many	NA	TGCAGTATTCCTCCGGGGGGCAATCAGCCCCAGCATTTT	CSIPPGGNQPQHF
TRBJ1-2	TRBV4-3	NA	NA	TGCGCCAGCAGCCAAGATCTTGCCGGACCTTCCCGTGGCTACACCTTC	CASSQDLAGPSRGYTF
TRBJ1-1	TRBV7-8	NA	NA	TGTGCCAGCAGCACGGGACCAGATGGAACTGAAGCTTTCTTT	CASSTGPDGTEAFF
TRBJ1-5	TRBV9	NA	NA	NA	CASSVGGGTGTAEHF
TRBJ2-5	TRBV15	NA	TRBD2	TGTGCCACCAGCAGAAGACTCCTACTAGCGGGGCAAGAGACCCAGTACTTC	CATSRRLLLAGQETQYF
TRBJ2-7	TRBV29-1	many	NA	TGCAGCGTTACCCGGGACAGCCGGGGGGAGCAGTACTTC	CSVTRDSRGEQYF
TRBJ1-2	TRBV7-9	NA	TRBD1	TGTGCCAGCAGCCGCCTACAGGGGGCCAGCTACACCTTC	CASSRLQGASYTF
TRBJ2-1	TRBV2	NA	TRBD2	TGTGCCAGCGCCGGGACTAGCGGGAGGTCTGGTGAGCAGTTCTTC	CASAGTSGRSGEQFF
TRBJ2-2	TRBV7-9	many	TRBD2	TGTGCCAGCAGCTTCGCGGGAGCCACCGGGGAGCTGTTTTTT	CASSFAGATGELFF
TRBJ2-7	TRBV12-3/TRBV12-4	NA	NA	TGTGCCAGCAGCACGGAGCGGAGCTCCTACGAGCAGTACTTC	CASSTERSSYEQYF
TRBJ2-1	TRBV7-2	few	NA	TGTGCCAGCAGCTTAACGGAGGGTGAGCAGTTCTTC	CASSLTEGEQFF
TRBJ2-5	TRBV6-1	few	TRBD2	TGTGCCAGCAGTGACAGGACTAGCGGGAGGGCCGTCGGTGAGACCCAGTACTTC	CASSDRTSGRAVGETQYF
TRBJ2-7	TRBV7-9	NA	NA	TGTGCCAGCAGCTTAGCGGTTCAGTACGAGCAGTACTTC	CASSLAVQYEQYF
TRBJ2-7	TRBV7-9	NA	NA	TGTGCCAGCAGCGGGAGAACCCACGAGCAGTACTTC	CASSGRTHEQYF
TRBJ2-7	TRBV7-2	NA	NA	TGTGCCAGCAGCTTACGGGGGTTCCAAGAGCAGTACTTC	CASSLRGFQEQYF
TRBJ1-2	TRBV7-9	NA	NA	TGTGCCAGCAGCTTAGCGGCCAGGTACGGACTAGACTATGGCTACACCTTC	CASSLAARYGLDYGYTF
TRBJ1-2	TRBV9	NA	NA	TGTGCCAGCAGCCGCGACAGGAAGGGGCCCTACTATGGCTACACCTTC	CASSRDRKGPYYGYTF
TRBJ2-7	TRBV7-3	many	TRBD2	TGTGCCAGCAGCCTAGCGGGTGGACCTGTCTACGAGCAGTACTTC	CASSLAGGPVYEQYF
TRBJ1-6	TRBV10-3	NA	NA	TGTGCCACCCGCGAGGACCAGCCACCCCTCCACTTT	CATREDQPPLHF
TRBJ2-5	TRBV7-3	NA	TRBD2	TGTGCCAGCAGCTTAGGCCTAGCGGGAGGAGCCGGGGAGACCCAGTACTTC	CASSLGLAGGAGETQYF
TRBJ1-5	TRBV6-1	once	NA	TGTGCCAGCAGTTACTCCGTGGTGAGCAATCAGCCCCAGCATTTT	CASSYSVVSNQPQHF
TRBJ1-4	TRBV7-2	NA	NA	TGTGCCAGCAGCTTGACATCGGTTTCTGAAAAACTGTTTTTT	CASSLTSVSEKLFF
TRBJ2-2	TRBV10-2	NA	TRBD1	TGCGCCAGCAGTGAGGAGACAGGGTTCGGTACCGGGGAGCTGTTTTTT	CASSEETGFGTGELFF
TRBJ2-3	TRBV7-6	NA	TRBD1	TGTGCCAGCAGCATCCTGACAGGGGGGTACACAGATACGCAGTATTTT	CASSILTGGYTDTQYF
TRBJ1-1	TRBV5-1	many	NA	TGCGCCAGCACCGAGGGGTCGGGTGTGAACACTGAAGCTTTCTTT	CASTEGSGVNTEAFF